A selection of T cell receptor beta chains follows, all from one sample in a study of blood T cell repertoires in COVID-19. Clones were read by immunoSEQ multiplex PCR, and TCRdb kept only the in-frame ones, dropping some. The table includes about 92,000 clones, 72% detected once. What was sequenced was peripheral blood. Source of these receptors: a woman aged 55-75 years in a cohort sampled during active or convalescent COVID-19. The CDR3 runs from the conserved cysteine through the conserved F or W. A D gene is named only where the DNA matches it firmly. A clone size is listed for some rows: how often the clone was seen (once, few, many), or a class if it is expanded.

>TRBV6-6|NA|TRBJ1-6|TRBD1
CASSPARTGGLYNSPLHF
TGTGCCAGCAGTCCCGCCCGGACAGGGGGCCTCTATAATTCACCCCTCCACTTT
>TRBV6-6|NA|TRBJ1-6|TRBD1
CASSASTGWVSPLHF
TGTGCCAGCAGTGCGTCGACAGGGTGGGTTTCACCCCTCCACTTT
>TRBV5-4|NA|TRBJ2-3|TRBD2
CASSRQASGGLGTDTQYF
TGTGCCAGCAGCCGGCAGGCTAGCGGGGGCCTCGGCACAGATACGCAGTATTTT
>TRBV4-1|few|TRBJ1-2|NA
CASSQDIAGNYGYTF
TGCGCCAGCAGCCAAGATATCGCGGGAAACTATGGCTACACCTTC
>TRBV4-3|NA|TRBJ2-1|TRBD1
CASSQDAGGSSYNEQFF
TGCGCCAGCAGCCAAGATGCAGGGGGTAGCTCCTACAATGAGCAGTTCTTC
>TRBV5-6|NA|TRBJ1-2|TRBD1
CASSLGTGVAGYTF
TGTGCCAGCAGCTTGGGGACAGGGGTGGCTGGCTACACCTTC
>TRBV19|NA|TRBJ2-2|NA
CASSPGSEVGELFF
TGTGCCAGTAGTCCGGGTAGCGAGGTCGGGGAGCTGTTTTTT
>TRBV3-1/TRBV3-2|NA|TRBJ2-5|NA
CASSLPGVQETQYF
TGTGCCAGCAGCCTTCCGGGGGTCCAAGAGACCCAGTACTTC
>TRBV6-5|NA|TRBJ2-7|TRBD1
CASSGQIYEQYF
TGTGCCAGCTCGGGACAGATCTACGAGCAGTACTTC
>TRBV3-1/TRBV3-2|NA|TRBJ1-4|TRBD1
CASSQTGGDEKLFF
TGTGCCAGCAGCCAGACAGGGGGTGATGAAAAACTGTTTTTT
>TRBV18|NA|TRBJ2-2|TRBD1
CASSPGTGSIGELFF
TGTGCCAGCTCACCGGGGACAGGGTCTATCGGGGAGCTGTTTTTT
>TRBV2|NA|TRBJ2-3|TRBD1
CASTRDRADTQYF
TGTGCCAGCACCCGGGACAGGGCAGATACGCAGTATTTT
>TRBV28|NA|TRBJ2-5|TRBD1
CASSHRDRVKTQYF
TGTGCCAGCAGCCACCGGGACAGGGTAAAGACCCAGTACTTC
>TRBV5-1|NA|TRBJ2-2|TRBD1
CASSMTGGGTGELFF
TGCGCCAGCAGCATGACAGGGGGTGGCACCGGGGAGCTGTTTTTT
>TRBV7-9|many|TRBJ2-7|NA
CASSVLVWEQYF
TGTGCCAGCAGCGTCCTAGTATGGGAGCAGTACTTC
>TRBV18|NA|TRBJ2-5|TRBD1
CASRTGVETQYF
TGTGCCAGCCGTACAGGGGTGGAGACCCAGTACTTC
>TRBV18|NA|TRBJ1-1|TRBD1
CASSPPGTVNTEAFF
TGTGCCAGCTCACCACCTGGGACAGTGAACACTGAAGCTTTCTTT
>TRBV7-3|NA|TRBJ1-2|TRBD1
CASSPGTGYGYTF
TGTGCCAGCAGCCCGGGGACAGGCTATGGCTACACCTTC
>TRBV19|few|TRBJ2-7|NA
CASKPSGVDGEQYF
TGTGCCAGTAAGCCCTCGGGGGTGGATGGCGAGCAGTACTTC
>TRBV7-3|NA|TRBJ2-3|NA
CASSLDYRTDTQYF
TGTGCCAGCAGCTTAGACTATCGCACAGATACGCAGTATTTT
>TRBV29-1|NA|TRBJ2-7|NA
CSVESDTTEQYF
TGCAGCGTTGAATCGGACACAACGGAACAGTACTTC
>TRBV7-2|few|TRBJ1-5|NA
CASSYRGGNQPQHF
TGTGCCAGCAGCTATAGGGGGGGAAATCAGCCCCAGCATTTT
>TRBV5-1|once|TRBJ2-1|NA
CASTSKIEQFF
TGCGCCAGCACTAGCAAGATAGAGCAGTTCTTC
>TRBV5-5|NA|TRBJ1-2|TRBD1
CASSFVGQGNYGYTF
TGTGCCAGCAGCTTTGTGGGACAGGGGAACTATGGCTACACCTTC
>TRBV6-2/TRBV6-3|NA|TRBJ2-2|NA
CASSYSYTGELFF
TGTGCCAGCAGTTACTCCTACACCGGGGAGCTGTTTTTT
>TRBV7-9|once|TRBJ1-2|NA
CASSLVAAYGYTF
TGTGCCAGCAGCTTAGTAGCGGCGTATGGCTACACCTTC
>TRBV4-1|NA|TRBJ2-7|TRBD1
CASSQVDRDAAEQYF
TGCGCCAGCAGCCAAGTCGACAGGGATGCGGCCGAGCAGTACTTC
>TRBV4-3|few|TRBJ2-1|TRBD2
CASSQDRASGPFGGQFF
TGCGCCAGCAGCCAAGATAGGGCTAGCGGCCCCTTCGGGGGGCAGTTCTTC
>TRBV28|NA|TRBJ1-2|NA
CASSPLGGAYGYTF
TGTGCCAGCAGTCCCCTAGGGGGTGCCTATGGCTACACCTTC
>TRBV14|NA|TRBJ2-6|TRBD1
CASSRISPGTGLGSGANVLTF
TGTGCCAGCAGCCGTATTAGTCCCGGGACAGGTTTGGGCTCTGGGGCCAACGTCCTGACTTTC